These 14 T cell receptor beta chains came from one sample sequenced in a study of a mutant IDH1 vaccine in newly diagnosed glioma. Described time point: baseline, week 1 (first vaccination visit). The treatment: pre-vaccination baseline after standard-of-care therapy. Produced via immunoSEQ multiplex PCR; TCRdb's table is partial and in-frame only. The sample records 20,000 to 25,000 clones, about 85% being singletons. The sample consisted of PBMCs, taken from a glioma patient treated with radiotherapy, temozolomide or both. The source of these receptors is a man aged 35 to 55 with glioma.

V usage is TRBV6-5 and J usage is TRBJ1-2; 7 nucleotides align to TRBD1. Germline CDR1 and CDR2: MNHEY and SVGAGI. The CDR3 contains 13 residues. The trim removed 6 bases at V and 5 bases at J, leaving 6 bases unmatched. The chain's CDR3 is CASRLDRDYGYTF. Here the CDR3 DNA reads TGTGCCAGCAGACTAGACAGGGATTATGGCTACACCTTC.

CDR3 sequence: CASSDRTGGYEQYF. CDR3 bases: TGCGCCAGCAGTGACAGGACAGGGGGGTACGAGCAGTACTTC. The J gene is TRBJ2-7, the V gene TRBV10-2; 10 bases match TRBD1. This CDR3 contains 14 residues. Germline CDR1 is WSHSY and CDR2 is SAAADI. Unmatched junction bases numbered 3, after V lost 3 bases and J lost 4 bases.

J is TRBJ1-2 and V is TRBV5-1, with D tentatively TRBD1 (6 bases). The V gene lost 0 bases and the J gene lost 3 bases, with 12 bases spanning the gap. Germline V CDR1 and CDR2: SGHRS, YFSETQ. The CDR3 is made up of 15 amino acids. The CDR3 DNA reads as TGCGCCAGCAGCTTGGAAGGGGGGAATTACTATGGCTACACCTTC. Protein sequence: CASSLEGGNYYGYTF.

J is TRBJ2-1 and V is TRBV7-8; D is unclear. The V gene lost 1 base and the J gene lost 9 bases, with 4 bases spanning the gap. The germline CDR1 and CDR2 sequences are SGHVS and FQNEAQ. This CDR3 region has 11 residues. In nucleotides, the CDR3 is TGTGCCAGCAGCTTAGAACTTGAGCAGTTCTTC. As protein: CASSLELEQFF.

The chain employs TRBV7-6 and TRBJ2-2; possible D gene TRBD1, 6 bases. V was pared by 3 bases and J by 4 bases, with 12 bases between. Per the germline V gene, CDR1 is SGHVS and CDR2 is FNYEAQ. The length of the CDR3 is 15 residues. The CDR3 DNA sequence: TGTGCCAGCAGCTTCAGGGGCTCTATCACCGGGGAGCTGTTTTTT. Its protein is CASSFRGSITGELFF.

The gene calls are TRBV4-3 and TRBJ2-3; 7 bases are shared with TRBD2. CDR3 length: 14 amino acids. V lost 0 bases, J lost 9 bases, and 6 bases stayed unmatched. Per the germline V gene, CDR1 is LGHNA and CDR2 is YSLEER. In DNA form, the CDR3 reads TGCGCCAGCAGCCAAGAGCATCGAGCGGGGACGCAGTATTTT. It codes for CASSQEHRAGTQYF.

The gene calls are TRBV9 and TRBJ2-5, with 9 bases that match TRBD2. The germline CDR1 and CDR2 sequences are SGDLS and YYNGEE. This CDR3 region has 15 residues. V shed 3 bases and J 5 bases; nucleotides not matched to a gene: 8. CDR3 in amino acids: CASSGNSGGGETQYF. CDR3 nucleotides: TGTGCCAGCAGCGGAAATAGCGGGGGCGGCGAGACCCAGTACTTC.

V usage is TRBV5-1 and J usage is TRBJ2-1; 8 nucleotides agree with TRBD1. V was clipped by 7 bases and J by 7 bases; unmatched bases: 10. Germline values: CDR1 SGHRS, CDR2 YFSETQ. The CDR3 is 14 amino acids. The CDR3 coding sequence is TGCGCCAGCGGAGCTTGGACAGGGAGGAATGAGCAGTTCTTC. This sequence encodes CASGAWTGRNEQFF.

The genes are TRBV4-1 and TRBJ2-3; 9 bases map to TRBD2. Looked up from germline, CDR1 is MGHRA and CDR2 is YSYEKL. The ends lost 5 bases at V and 2 bases at J; junction bases unmatched: 8. This CDR3 contains 16 residues. The CDR3 loop reads CASSLRPSGVTDTQYF. Written as DNA, the CDR3 is TGCGCCAGCAGCTTGAGACCTAGCGGGGTCACAGATACGCAGTATTTT.

The V gene is TRBV7-9, the J gene TRBJ2-7, with D maybe TRBD2 (5 bases). V was cut by 5 bases and J by 7 bases, with 24 bases left in between. This CDR3 is built from 16 residues. Germline loops: CDR1 SEHNR, CDR2 FQNEAQ (reference sequence). The CDR3 coding sequence is TGTGCCAGCAGCCAAATTGACAAGAGCGGCTCTCTGGAGCAGTACTTC. Amino acid sequence: CASSQIDKSGSLEQYF. Full variable domain (missing parts from reference TRBV7-9 and TRBJ2-7): DTGVSQNPRHKITKRGQNVTFRCDPISEHNRLYWYRQTLGQGPEFLTYFQNEAQLEKSRLLSDRFSAERPKGSFSTLEIQRTEQGDSAMYLCASSQIDKSGSLEQYFGPGTRLTVT.

The chain combines TRBV5-1 with TRBJ2-4, with D unclear. The CDR3 has 15 residues. The germline CDR1 and CDR2 sequences are SGHRS and YFSETQ. Trimming cost V 1 base and J 1 base, with 9 bases left between them. CDR3 nucleotides: TGCGCCAGCAGCTTGAATACCTACGCCAAAAACATTCAGTACTTC. Encoded protein: CASSLNTYAKNIQYF.

The V call is TRBV29-1, the J call TRBJ2-1, with 10 bases fitting TRBD2. The CDR3 contains 14 residues. V lost 6 bases to trimming and J lost 5 bases; unmatched junction nucleotides: 7. Germline V gene sequence: CDR1 SQVTM, CDR2 ANQGSEA. The CDR3 spells CSVDLLAGHNEQFF. CDR3 coding DNA: TGCAGCGTAGACCTACTAGCGGGACACAATGAGCAGTTCTTC.

This clone was seen a single time. CDR3 in amino acids: CASSFAGDETQYF. The CDR3 coding sequence is TGTGCCAGCAGCTTCGCTGGGGACGAGACCCAGTACTTC. The chain is built from TRBV5-5 and TRBJ2-5; the D gene could be TRBD1 or TRBD2 (5 bases each). Germline CDR1 reads SGHKS; CDR2 reads YYEKEE (reference sequence). V was clipped by 2 bases and J by 5 bases, with 10 bases between them. The CDR3 has 13 amino acids.

CDR3 in DNA: TGTGCCAGCAGCTTTTGGACAGGGGAGGTCGGCGAGCAGTACTTC. This encodes CASSFWTGEVGEQYF. The V call is TRBV7-2, the J call TRBJ2-7; 9 bases are a match to TRBD1. The V gene's germline CDR1 is SGHTA and CDR2 FQGNSA. Trimming cost V 3 bases and J 6 bases; bases outside gene matches: 9. The CDR3 is made up of 15 amino acids.